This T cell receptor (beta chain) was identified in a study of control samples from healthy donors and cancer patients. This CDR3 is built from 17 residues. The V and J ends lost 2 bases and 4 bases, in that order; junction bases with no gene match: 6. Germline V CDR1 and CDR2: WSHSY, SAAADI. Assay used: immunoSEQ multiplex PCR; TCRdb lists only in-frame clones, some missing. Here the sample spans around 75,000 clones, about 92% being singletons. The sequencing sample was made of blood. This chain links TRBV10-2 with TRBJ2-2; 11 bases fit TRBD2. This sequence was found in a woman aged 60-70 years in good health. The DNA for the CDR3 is TGCGCCAGCAGTGAGGAGGGACTAGCGGTAACCACCGGGGAGCTGTTTTTT. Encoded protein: CASSEEGLAVTTGELFF.